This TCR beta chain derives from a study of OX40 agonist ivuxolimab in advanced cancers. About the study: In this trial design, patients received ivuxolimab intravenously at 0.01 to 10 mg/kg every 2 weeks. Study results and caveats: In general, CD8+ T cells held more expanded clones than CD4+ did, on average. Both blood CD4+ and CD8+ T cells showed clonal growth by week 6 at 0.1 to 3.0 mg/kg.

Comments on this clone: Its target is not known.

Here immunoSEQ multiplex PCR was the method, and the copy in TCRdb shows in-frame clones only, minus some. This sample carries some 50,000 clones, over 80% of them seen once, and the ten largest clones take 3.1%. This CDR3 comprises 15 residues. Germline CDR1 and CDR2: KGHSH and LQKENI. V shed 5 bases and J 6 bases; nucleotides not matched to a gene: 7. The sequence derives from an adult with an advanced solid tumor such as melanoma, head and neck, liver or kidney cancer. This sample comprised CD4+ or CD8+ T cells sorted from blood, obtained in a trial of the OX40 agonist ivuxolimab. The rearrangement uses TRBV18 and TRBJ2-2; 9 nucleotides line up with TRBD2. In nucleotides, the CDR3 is TGTGCCAGCTCAGCGGCAAGCGGGAGGTCCGGGGAGCTGTTTTTT. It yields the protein CASSAASGRSGELFF.